One sample yielded the 17 T cell receptor beta chains listed below, sequenced in a study of blood T cell repertoires in COVID-19. Clones were sequenced by immunoSEQ multiplex PCR, and TCRdb holds only the in-frame ones, with some missing. The data show hundreds of thousands of clones, about 90% seen once. The sample comprised peripheral blood. Receptors originate from a woman aged 50 to 60 with COVID-19, enrolled during active disease.

The V call is TRBV2, the J call TRBJ1-1, with 7 bases matching TRBD1. With 1 base clipped from V and 4 bases from J, the junction kept 3 bases outside the gene matches. Germline assignment: CDR1 SNHLY and CDR2 FYNNEI. The CDR3 is 14 amino acids. Written as DNA, the CDR3 is TGTGCCAGCAGTGAAGAAGGGGGCTTCACTGAAGCTTTCTTT. Translation gives CASSEEGGFTEAFF.

The chain uses TRBV6-4 and TRBJ1-2; 8 bases are a match to TRBD1. V lost 5 bases to trimming and J lost 7 bases; unmatched junction nucleotides: 6. The germline V gene encodes CDR1 MRHNA and CDR2 SNTAGT. This CDR3 contains 13 residues. CDR3 sequence reads: CASSRNRGSGYTF. As DNA, the CDR3 is TGTGCCAGCAGTCGAAACAGGGGGAGTGGCTACACCTTC.

The chain couples TRBV27 to TRBJ1-1; 9 positions match TRBD1. The CDR3 sequence is 18 residues long. Germline V gene lookup returns CDR1 MNHEY and CDR2 SMNVEV (reference sequence). V lost 7 bases to trimming and J lost 4 bases; unmatched junction nucleotides: 19. CDR3 sequence (DNA): TGTGCCAGCACTCCATTTTCCGGGACAGGGTGGGCAGTCACTGAAGCTTTCTTT. Amino acids: CASTPFSGTGWAVTEAFF.

CDR3 DNA: TGTGCCAGCAGCTCCCCGGGACAAACCCGGGTCGGGGAGCTGTTTTTT. Translation gives CASSSPGQTRVGELFF. The chain joins TRBV11-2 to TRBJ2-2; tentatively, D is TRBD1 (6 bases). This CDR3 is 16 amino acids long. V lost 4 bases, J lost 7 bases, and 19 bases lay in between. The germline V gene encodes CDR1 SGHAT and CDR2 FQNNGV.

The V and J genes are TRBV6-5 and TRBJ2-6, with D perhaps TRBD1 (6 bases). CDR1 and CDR2 (germline): MNHEY, SVGAGI. With 2 bases removed from V and 1 base from J, the gap between germline ends came to 9 bases. The CDR3 loop spans 16 amino acids. The CDR3 reads CASSYQGQSGANVLTF. The CDR3 DNA reads TGTGCCAGCAGTTACCAAGGACAGTCTGGGGCCAACGTCCTGACTTTC.

The rearrangement uses TRBV2 and TRBJ1-1; 7 bases map to TRBD1. Germline loops: CDR1 SNHLY, CDR2 FYNNEI. V gave up 6 bases and J gave up 3 bases; unmatched junction bases: 10. CDR3 size: 15 residues. The CDR3 coding sequence is TGTGCCAGCAGGCCCAACAGGGGTAGGGACACTGAAGCTTTCTTT. Its protein product is CASRPNRGRDTEAFF. Based on the CDR3 plus reference TRBV2 and TRBJ1-1, the full variable domain is EPEVTQTPSHQVTQMGQEVILRCVPISNHLYFYWYRQILGQKVEFLVSFYNNEISEKSEIFDDQFSVERPDGSNFTLKIRSTKLEDSAMYFCASRPNRGRDTEAFFGQGTRLTVV.

The chain recombines TRBV5-4 with TRBJ2-7; TRBD2 matches at 11 bases. The CDR3 is 16 amino acids. The trim removed 3 bases at V and 3 bases at J, leaving 8 bases unmatched. Germline V lookup: CDR1 SGHNT, CDR2 YYREEE (reference sequence). The CDR3 sequence is CASSWGTSGAYYEQYF. In DNA, the CDR3 is TGTGCCAGCAGCTGGGGGACTAGCGGAGCGTACTACGAGCAGTACTTC.

V and J are TRBV5-4 and TRBJ1-1; TRBD1 matches at 7 bases. Unmatched junction bases numbered 7, after V lost 4 bases and J lost 1 base. Germline V gene data show CDR1 as SGHNT and CDR2 as YYREEE (reference sequence). CDR3 size: 15 residues. The CDR3 sequence: CASSPRDRKNTEAFF. The CDR3 DNA follows: TGTGCCAGCAGCCCCCGGGACAGAAAGAACACTGAAGCTTTCTTT.

The chain has TRBV12-3 or TRBV12-4 and TRBJ2-5, with a weak D call TRBD2 (6 bases). This CDR3 region has 13 residues. Trimming shortened V by 6 bases and J by 5 bases, and 13 bases separated the two germline ends. CDR3 sequence reads: CASRGGVWETQYF. CDR3 bases: TGTGCCAGCAGGGGGGGAGTATGGGAGACCCAGTACTTC.

The V and J genes are TRBV16 and TRBJ2-1; D is ambiguous. The germline V and J ends were trimmed by 0 bases and 5 bases, with 8 bases remaining between them. The CDR3 is made up of 14 amino acids. CDR1 and CDR2 (germline): KGHSY, FQNENV. CDR3 bases: TGTGCCAGCAGCCAATCTTACAGCCACAATGAGCAGTTCTTC. This codes for CASSQSYSHNEQFF.

The chain couples TRBV29-1 to TRBJ1-2; 8 bases are shared with TRBD1. Looked up from germline, CDR1 is SQVTM and CDR2 is ANQGSEA. The V segment lost 6 bases and the J segment 1 base; nucleotides outside the gene matches: 1. The CDR3 has 12 amino acids. The CDR3 sequence is CSVDRGNYGYTF. DNA of the CDR3: TGCAGCGTCGACAGGGGTAACTATGGCTACACCTTC.

This chain links TRBV6-5 with TRBJ2-5; TRBD1 matches 9 bases. Per the germline V gene, CDR1 is MNHEY and CDR2 is SVGAGI. Losses at the gene ends were 6 bases for V and 5 bases for J; bases not matched to a gene: 7. The CDR3 length is 14 residues. DNA of the CDR3: TGTGCCAGCAGCCCCGGGACAGGGTGGGAGACCCAGTACTTC. Its translation is CASSPGTGWETQYF.

V is TRBV5-1 and J is TRBJ2-4; D not certain. Between the trimmed V and J ends, which lost 0 bases and 0 bases, there was a span of 4 bases. CDR3 length: 14 amino acids. CDR1 is SGHRS and CDR2 is YFSETQ in the germline V gene. The CDR3 spells CASSLGLAKNIQYF. In DNA, the CDR3 is TGCGCCAGCAGCTTGGGACTAGCCAAAAACATTCAGTACTTC.

The CDR3 spells CASSLVSKGALVEKLFF. In DNA, the CDR3 is TGTGCCAGCAGCTTAGTGTCGAAGGGGGCGCTCGTGGAAAAACTGTTTTTT. The rearrangement uses TRBV7-2 and TRBJ1-4; 7 bases agree with TRBD1. Germline V gene data show CDR1 as SGHTA and CDR2 as FQGNSA. The CDR3 runs 17 residues. Germline trimming cut 1 base from V and 8 bases from J; bases unmatched to any gene: 13.

The chain uses TRBV7-9 and TRBJ2-3; the match to TRBD2 covers 10 bases. This CDR3 has 14 residues. J gave up 4 bases and V 5 bases, and 3 bases lay outside the gene matches. CDR1 and CDR2 from the germline V gene are SEHNR and FQNEAQ (reference sequence). As DNA, the CDR3 is TGTGCCAGCAGCCTTAGCGGGAGGTCAGATACGCAGTATTTT. Amino acids: CASSLSGRSDTQYF.

The chain combines TRBV5-5 with TRBJ1-1, with D tentatively TRBD1 (6 bases). V lost 1 base and J lost 9, with 16 bases in between. The CDR3 length is 14 residues. From germline, CDR1 is SGHKS and CDR2 YYEKEE (reference sequence). CDR3 nucleotides: TGTGCCAGCAGCTTGACCACAGGGTCCCTAAAAGCTTTCTTT. It specifies CASSLTTGSLKAFF. Combining the CDR3 with reference TRBV5-5 and TRBJ1-1 gives the whole variable domain DAGVTQSPTHLIKTRGQQVTLRCSPISGHKSVSWYQQVLGQGPQFIFQYYEKEERGRGNFPDRFSARQFPNYSSELNVNALLLGDSALYLCASSLTTGSLKAFFGQGTRLTVV.

This chain connects TRBV5-1 to TRBJ1-5; tentative D call: TRBD1 (6 bases). The germline gives CDR1 SGHRS, CDR2 YFSETQ. V shed 4 bases and J shed 0 bases, with 11 bases lying between them. There are 15 residues in the CDR3. CDR3 region: CASSEGHDSNQPQHF. In DNA, the CDR3 is TGCGCCAGCAGCGAGGGACACGATAGCAATCAGCCCCAGCATTTT.